The present T cell receptor (beta chain) was sequenced within a study of memory CD4+ T cells and cytomegalovirus serostatus. Study information: Of the healthy Belgian adults, under 10 were CMV seropositive and 20 to 25 seronegative.

The sort gate was single viable CD3+CD4+CD8-CD45RO+ cells for memory CD4+ T cells. TCRdb keeps only in-frame clones here, not all; method: immunoSEQ multiplex PCR. The sample consists of some 47,000 clones, around four fifths of them appearing once. CDR1 is SGHVS, CDR2 FNYEAQ, per germline. Unmatched junction bases numbered 4, after V lost 1 base and J lost 5 bases. The CDR3 length is 15 residues. The V call is TRBV7-6, the J call TRBJ2-2, with 7 nucleotides matching TRBD2. The sequenced material came from memory CD4+ T cells from blood. The sequence came from an adult in good health and CMV-seronegative. DNA of the CDR3: TGTGCCAGCAGCTTAGGCAGGGAGGGAACCGGGGAGCTGTTTTTT. As protein: CASSLGREGTGELFF.